The 23 T cell receptor beta chains presented below share a single source sample, sequenced in a study of shared T cell receptors in the human thymus. Measured with immunoSEQ multiplex PCR; TCRdb has only the in-frame clones, and not every one. The sample has 600,000 or so clones; approximately 87% are singletons. These same data were also listed under a study on human thymus T cells.

Sequencing used thymocytes. Receptors were obtained from a boy younger than two with a congenital heart defect.

CDR3 DNA: TGTGCCAGCCGCCAAGAGACCCAGTACTTC. Translating gives CASRQETQYF. V is TRBV28 and J is TRBJ2-5; no firm D call. The CDR3 has 10 amino acids. CDR1 is MDHEN, CDR2 SYDVKM, per germline. Trimming removed 8 bases at V and 1 base at J, with 2 bases between.

The chain couples TRBV5-1 to TRBJ1-3; tentative D call: TRBD1 (5 bases). CDR3 length: 16 amino acids. V lost 4 bases, J lost 0 bases, and 14 bases lay in between. Germline CDR1 is SGHRS and CDR2 is YFSETQ. This CDR3 is CASSTDRPSSGNTIYF. The CDR3 DNA reads TGCGCCAGCAGCACAGACAGACCCAGCTCTGGAAACACCATATATTTT.

V gene TRBV9 combines with J gene TRBJ1-3; TRBD1 agrees at 9 bases. J gave up 4 bases and V 0 bases, and 8 bases lay outside the gene matches. The germline CDR1 and CDR2 sequences are SGDLS and YYNGEE. The CDR3 contains 17 residues. The CDR3 coding sequence is TGTGCCAGCAGCGTAGCCCGGGGACAGGGAAAAGGAAACACCATATATTTT. Its protein product is CASSVARGQGKGNTIYF.

The chain employs TRBV5-1 and TRBJ1-2; D gene ambiguous. CDR3 length equals 16 residues. V shed 4 bases and J shed 8 bases, with 24 bases lying between them. Germline V gene sequence: CDR1 SGHRS, CDR2 YFSETQ. The DNA for the CDR3 is TGCGCCAGCAGCGGTATCAGCGGGGAGGGCGTCGAGGGCTACACCTTC. This translates into CASSGISGEGVEGYTF.

The genes are TRBV12-5 and TRBJ2-1; 10 bases align to TRBD1. V shed 2 bases, J shed 4 bases, and the junction held 8 bases outside the gene matches. CDR1 is LGHNT and CDR2 is FRNRAP in the germline V gene. This CDR3 contains 17 residues. The CDR3 protein is CASGLTHPGQGYNEQFF. In DNA, the CDR3 is TGTGCTAGTGGTTTGACACACCCGGGACAGGGGTACAATGAGCAGTTCTTC.

The chain links TRBV28 to TRBJ2-6; TRBD2 matches at 7 bases. Trimming removed 6 bases from V and 0 bases from J; junction bases left unmatched: 11. CDR1 MDHEN and CDR2 SYDVKM come from the germline V gene. CDR3 size: 18 residues. The CDR3: CASSRGEGLSSGANVLTF. CDR3 coding DNA: TGTGCCAGCAGCCGTGGGGAGGGCCTCAGCTCTGGGGCCAACGTCCTGACTTTC.

The chain recombines TRBV25-1 with TRBJ2-7, with D perhaps matching TRBD1 (7 bases). CDR1 and CDR2 (germline): MGHDK, SYGVNS. The V and J ends lost 2 bases and 5 bases respectively, with 13 bases between them. The CDR3 length is 14 residues. The CDR3 DNA reads as TGTGCCAGCAGTGAAGTTGGCAGGGGGGACGAGCAGTACTTC. Protein sequence: CASSEVGRGDEQYF.

This clone was seen a single time. The rearrangement joins TRBV7-2 to TRBJ2-2; TRBD1 matches at 10 bases. After removal of 2 bases from V and 3 bases from J, the junction contained 3 bases not matched to a gene. The germline CDR1 and CDR2 sequences are SGHTA and FQGNSA. The CDR3 has 16 residues. The CDR3 region is CASSLQGTGDTGELFF. The CDR3 nucleotides are TGTGCCAGCAGCTTACAAGGGACAGGGGACACCGGGGAGCTGTTTTTT.

A single count supports this clone. The chain links TRBV14 to TRBJ2-2; tentative D call: TRBD1 (5 bases). V was trimmed by 4 bases and J by 8 bases, leaving 20 bases between them. Germline lookup yields CDR1 SGHDN and CDR2 FVKESK. CDR3 length: 16 amino acids. Here the CDR3 reads CASSPKLGQWDGELFF. In DNA, the CDR3 is TGTGCCAGCAGCCCCAAACTCGGACAATGGGATGGGGAGCTGTTTTTT.

This chain uses TRBV4-3 with TRBJ1-1, with TRBD1 as a possible D gene (6 bases). The V and J ends lost 1 base and 4 bases respectively, with 22 bases between them. The CDR3 consists of 18 residues. Germline V gene lookup returns CDR1 LGHNA and CDR2 YSLEER. The CDR3: CASSQVPRGRGGLTEAFF. Here the CDR3 DNA reads TGCGCCAGCAGCCAAGTACCCCGGGGCAGGGGAGGGCTCACTGAAGCTTTCTTT.

CDR3: CASSSRLAGAEGTGELFF. The CDR3 DNA reads TGTGCCAGCAGCTCAAGACTAGCGGGGGCTGAGGGGACCGGGGAGCTGTTTTTT. V and J are TRBV5-4 and TRBJ2-2, with 12 bases matching TRBD2. In germline, CDR1 is SGHNT, CDR2 YYREEE (reference sequence). V was pared by 3 bases and J by 5 bases, with 11 bases of the junction left unmatched. The CDR3 sequence is 18 residues long.

The chain employs TRBV4-1 and TRBJ2-1; 8 nucleotides line up with TRBD2. The CDR3 is 17 amino acids. Per germline, CDR1 MGHRA and CDR2 YSYEKL. The V and J ends lost 0 bases and 7 bases, in that order; junction bases with no gene match: 11. CDR3 nucleotides: TGCGCCAGCAGCCAAGATTCCTGGCGGGAGGAGGTGAATGAGCAGTTCTTC. This translates into CASSQDSWREEVNEQFF.

V and J are TRBV4-3 and TRBJ1-6; 9 bases align to TRBD1. V lost 0 bases, J lost 10 bases, and 22 bases stayed unmatched. This CDR3 is built from 21 residues. The V gene's germline CDR1 is LGHNA and CDR2 YSLEER. The CDR3 reads CASSQEARTGDRGEEVSPLHF. The CDR3 nucleotides read TGCGCCAGCAGCCAAGAGGCTCGTACGGGAGACAGGGGGGAGGAGGTCTCACCCCTCCACTTT.

The chain joins TRBV5-5 to TRBJ2-7; 7 bases line up with TRBD1. Germline V gives CDR1 SGHKS, CDR2 YYEKEE (reference sequence). The CDR3 covers 14 residues. Trimming removed 4 bases from V and 0 bases from J; junction bases left unmatched: 4. CDR3 protein: CASSPRDSSYEQYF. The CDR3 region has the DNA TGTGCCAGCAGCCCCCGGGACAGCTCCTACGAGCAGTACTTC.

The chain links TRBV29-1 to TRBJ1-2, with 8 bases lining up with TRBD1. This CDR3 is built from 11 residues. Germline CDR1 is SQVTM and CDR2 is ANQGSEA. The ends lost 5 bases at V and 8 bases at J; junction bases unmatched: 4. The CDR3 is CSVHGQGGYTF. CDR3 sequence (DNA): TGCAGCGTTCATGGACAGGGAGGCTACACCTTC.

Details on this clone: This sample includes further DNA sequences coding for the same CDR3. The rearrangement uses TRBV27 and TRBJ2-7; maybe TRBD1 (5 bases). Germline CDR1 reads MNHEY; CDR2 reads SMNVEV (reference sequence). This CDR3 spans 11 amino acids. V shed 6 bases and J shed 4 bases, with 7 bases lying between them. For the CDR3, the DNA is TGTGCCAGCAGGGGGCCATACGAGCAGTACTTC. Translated: CASRGPYEQYF.

V is TRBV30 and J is TRBJ1-4; 9 bases agree with TRBD1. CDR3 length: 15 residues. The trim removed 2 bases at V and 4 bases at J, leaving 5 bases unmatched. Germline V gene sequence: CDR1 GTSNPN, CDR2 SVGIG (reference sequence). This CDR3 reads CAWSNSGQGNEKLFF. DNA for the CDR3: TGTGCCTGGAGTAATTCGGGACAGGGTAATGAAAAACTGTTTTTT.

V and J are TRBV27 and TRBJ2-3; TRBD2 matches at 11 bases. Germline CDR1 and CDR2: MNHEY and SMNVEV (reference sequence). This CDR3 contains 16 residues. After removal of 5 bases from V and 6 bases from J, the junction contained 10 bases not matched to a gene. This CDR3 is CASSANTSGSVDTQYF. The DNA for the CDR3 is TGTGCCAGCAGTGCCAATACTAGCGGGAGTGTGGATACGCAGTATTTT.

The rearrangement uses TRBV19 and TRBJ2-7; 10 bases agree with TRBD1. Germline V gene sequence: CDR1 LNHDA, CDR2 SQIVND (reference sequence). This CDR3 contains 15 residues. The trim removed 3 bases at V and 5 bases at J, leaving 7 bases unmatched. The CDR3 protein is CASSMSTGGMDEQYF. CDR3 nucleotides: TGTGCCAGTAGTATGTCGACAGGGGGCATGGACGAGCAGTACTTC.

The rearrangement links TRBV7-2 to TRBJ2-3; 8 bases align to TRBD2. The length of the CDR3 is 16 residues. V lost 5 bases, J lost 6 bases, and 13 bases stayed unmatched. Germline assignment: CDR1 SGHTA and CDR2 FQGNSA. CDR3 in DNA: TGTGCCAGCAGCCCCAGCAGCAGCGGGGGTGCGGATACGCAGTATTTT. Its protein product is CASSPSSSGGADTQYF.

The chain joins TRBV19 to TRBJ1-2, with D perhaps matching TRBD1 (5 bases). The CDR3 has 14 amino acids. Germline V gene data show CDR1 as LNHDA and CDR2 as SQIVND (reference sequence). Trimming cost V 3 bases and J 8 bases, with 16 bases left between them. The CDR3 reads CASSILQDGQGYTF. The CDR3 DNA is TGTGCCAGTAGTATTCTACAGGATGGGCAAGGCTACACCTTC. Full variable domain (rest looked up from reference TRBV19 and TRBJ1-2): DGGITQSPKYLFRKEGQNVTLSCEQNLNHDAMYWYRQDPGQGLRLIYYSQIVNDFQKGDIAEGYSVSREKKESFPLTVTSAQKNPTAFYLCASSILQDGQGYTFGSGTRLTVV.

V and J are TRBV10-2 and TRBJ2-7; 9 bases match TRBD2. CDR1 is WSHSY and CDR2 is SAAADI in the germline V gene. V lost 4 bases and J lost 4; bases outside the gene matches: 2. This CDR3 has 13 amino acids. CDR3 sequence reads: CASSGGGGYEQYF. For the CDR3, the DNA is TGCGCCAGCAGTGGCGGGGGGGGATACGAGCAGTACTTC.

The chain combines TRBV27 with TRBJ2-1, with 7 bases that match TRBD2. The germline gives CDR1 MNHEY, CDR2 SMNVEV (reference sequence). The CDR3 length is 18 residues. V lost 5 bases and J lost 7; bases outside the gene matches: 20. The CDR3 DNA sequence: TGTGCCAGCAGTAACCCGGGACTAAGCCCTCCCCGGCGGAATGAGCAGTTCTTC. The encoded protein is CASSNPGLSPPRRNEQFF.